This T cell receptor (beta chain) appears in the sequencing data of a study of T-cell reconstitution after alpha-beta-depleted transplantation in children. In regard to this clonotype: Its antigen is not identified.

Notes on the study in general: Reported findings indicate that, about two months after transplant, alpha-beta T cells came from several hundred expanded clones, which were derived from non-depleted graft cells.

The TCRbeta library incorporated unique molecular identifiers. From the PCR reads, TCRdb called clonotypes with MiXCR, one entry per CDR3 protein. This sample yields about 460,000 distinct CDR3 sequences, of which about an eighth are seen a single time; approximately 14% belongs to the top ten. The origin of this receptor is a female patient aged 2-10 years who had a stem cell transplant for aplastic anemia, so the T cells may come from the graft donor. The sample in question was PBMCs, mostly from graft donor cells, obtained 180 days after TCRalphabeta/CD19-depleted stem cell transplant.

The CDR3 here is CASSVWAYEQYV. For the CDR3, the DNA is TGTGCCAGCAGCGTGTGGGCCTACGAGCAGTACGTC. The J gene is TRBJ2-7, the V gene TRBV7-9, with D unclear. The V end was cut by 5 bases, the J end by 2 bases, with 7 bases between. The germline CDR1 and CDR2 sequences are SEHNR and FQNEAQ (reference sequence). There are 12 residues in the CDR3.